The 18 T cell receptor beta chains reported below all come from one sample, sequenced in a study of T cell clonality in common variable immunodeficiency. Here immunoSEQ multiplex PCR was the method, and the copy in TCRdb shows in-frame clones only, minus some. The sample is made up of approximately 56,000 clones, none counted only once. Sequencing used peripheral blood mononuclear cells. The source of these receptors is a person aged 18 to 75 in good health.

This clone was observed at least ten times. The CDR3 region is CASSPPTGNWNEKLFF. The part of the CDR3 DNA that was read is TGTGCCAGCTCACCACCTACAGGGAATTGGAATGAAAAA. The chain combines TRBV18 with TRBJ1-4, with D perhaps TRBD1 (6 bases). The CDR3 is cut off 3 residues early in the read; its end comes from the germline J gene. V gave up 0 bases and J gave up 5 bases, with 13 bases separating them. The CDR3 consists of 16 residues. Germline assignment: CDR1 KGHSH and CDR2 LQKENI.

This clone was seen repeatedly, ten times or more. The read falls 3 residues short of the CDR3 end, and the missing part is taken from the germline J gene. The chain combines TRBV18 with TRBJ2-1, with 7 bases matching TRBD1. The CDR3 length is 15 residues. Germline V lookup: CDR1 KGHSH, CDR2 LQKENI. V shed 0 bases, J shed 2 bases, and the junction held 1 base outside the gene matches. The part of the CDR3 DNA that was read is TGTGCCAGCTCACCACCGGGGACAGCCTACAATGAG. Translated, it gives CASSPPGTAYNE. The whole CDR3 sequence reads CASSPPGTAYNEQFF.

The table lists this clone with many counts. With the read ending 3 residues before the CDR3 end, the germline J gene is used to fill in that end. This chain links TRBV19 with TRBJ1-4; 8 bases match TRBD1. V lost 4 bases, J lost 5 bases, and 12 bases stayed unmatched. There are 17 residues in the CDR3. The germline gives CDR1 LNHDA, CDR2 SQIVND (reference sequence). The covered CDR3 bases are TGTGCCAGTAGTACCCGGGACAGGATCTACCGAAATGAAAAA. This gives the protein CASSTRDRIYRNEK. The full CDR3 sequence reads CASSTRDRIYRNEKLFF.

About this clone: The CDR3 extends 3 residues past the end of the read, so its final part is completed from the germline J gene. The genes are TRBV7-3 and TRBJ1-1; 7 bases match TRBD1. Looked up from germline, CDR1 is SGHTA and CDR2 is FQGTGA. The CDR3 spans 14 residues. V was clipped by 0 bases and J by 5 bases; unmatched bases: 3. CDR3 sequence reads: CASSLTGGGTEAFF. The part of the CDR3 DNA that was read is TGTGCCAGCAGCTTAACAGGGGGCGGGACTGAA.

This clone was seen more than once but under ten times. The sequence runs out 3 residues before the end of the CDR3; the remainder is reconstructed from the germline J gene. The chain couples TRBV7-9 to TRBJ2-3; D perhaps matches TRBD2 (6 bases). The V gene lost 5 bases and the J gene lost 6 bases, with 15 bases spanning the gap. CDR3 size: 14 residues. CDR1 and CDR2 (germline): SEHNR, FQNEAQ (reference sequence). Partial CDR3 DNA: TGTGCCAGCAGCCTAGGAGGGGTGGCCGATACG. Its protein is CASSLGGVADT. The complete CDR3 sequence is CASSLGGVADTQYF. The full variable domain, in which reference TRBV7-9 and TRBJ2-3 provide the parts outside the CDR3, is DTGVSQNPRHKITKRGQNVTFRCDPISEHNRLYWYRQTLGQGPEFLTYFQNEAQLEKSRLLSDRFSAERPKGSFSTLEIQRTEQGDSAMYLCASSLGGVADTQYFGPGTRLTVL.

This clone has at least ten counts. The sequence runs out 3 residues before the end of the CDR3; the remainder is reconstructed from the germline J gene. The chain recombines TRBV19 with TRBJ2-7; the match to TRBD2 covers 9 bases. With 3 bases clipped from V and 3 bases from J, the junction kept 9 bases outside the gene matches. In germline, CDR1 is LNHDA, CDR2 SQIVND (reference sequence). The CDR3 is made up of 16 amino acids. CDR3 bases read: TGTGCCAGTAGTATTGTAGCGGGACTAGCCTACTACGAG. Protein sequence: CASSIVAGLAYYE. The whole CDR3 protein is CASSIVAGLAYYEQYF.

This clone was observed many times. The CDR3 is cut off 3 residues early in the read; its end comes from the germline J gene. The chain combines TRBV11-2 with TRBJ2-7, with TRBD1 identical over 12 bases. V trimming: 5 bases; J trimming: 4 bases; junction bases outside the gene matches: 6. From germline, CDR1 is SGHAT and CDR2 FQNNGV. This CDR3 has 15 amino acids. CDR3 sequence: CASSQTGQGAYEQYF. The DNA read from the CDR3 is TGTGCCAGCAGCCAGACGGGACAGGGGGCATACGAG.

A remark on this clone: The CDR3 end lies 3 residues beyond the end of the read and is filled in from the germline J gene. This chain uses TRBV7-3 with TRBJ1-6; D perhaps matches TRBD1 (5 bases). The CDR3 is made up of 13 amino acids. The ends were cut back, 6 bases at V and 7 bases at J, with 10 bases in the middle. Germline V gene data show CDR1 as SGHTA and CDR2 as FQGTGA. CDR3 DNA (partial): TGTGCCAGCAGTTGGGGGGAGAATTCACCC. It is translated as CASSWGENSP. The whole CDR3 sequence is CASSWGENSPLHF.

The sample holds many counts of this clone. Coverage ceases 3 residues before the CDR3 finishes, and the germline J gene fills in the end. The V gene is TRBV20-1, the J gene TRBJ2-7; 7 positions match TRBD1. V was pared by 2 bases and J by 0 bases, with 13 bases of the junction left unmatched. The germline V gene has CDR1 DFQATT and CDR2 SNEGSKA (reference sequence). The CDR3 length is 17 residues. The CDR3 loop is CSARFKGQRPSSYEQYF. CDR3 bases read: TGCAGTGCTAGATTTAAGGGACAGAGACCTAGCTCCTACGAG.

This clone was picked up many times. The read comes to an end 3 residues before the CDR3 does, leaving the germline J gene to fill in the end. The chain couples TRBV5-1 to TRBJ2-7, with TRBD2 as a possible D gene (5 bases). Germline CDR1 and CDR2: SGHRS and YFSETQ. The CDR3 runs to 15 residues. V gave up 4 bases and J gave up 5 bases, with 19 bases separating them. The CDR3 DNA, read in part, is TGCGCCAGCAGCGACGGGGAGATTGGGTTCCACGAG. Its protein product is CASSDGEIGFHE. The CDR3 in its entirety is CASSDGEIGFHEQYF. Looking up the rest from reference TRBV5-1 and TRBJ2-7 gives the full variable domain: KAGVTQTPRYLIKTRGQQVTLSCSPISGHRSVSWYQQTPGQGLQFLFEYFSETQRNKGNFPGRFSGRQFSNSRSEMNVSTLELGDSALYLCASSDGEIGFHEQYFGPGTRLTVT.

In its sample, this clone was seen many times. From the germline J gene comes the end of the CDR3, since the read stops 3 residues before it. The V and J genes are TRBV18 and TRBJ2-1; TRBD1 might be the D (5 bases). Germline V gene data show CDR1 as KGHSH and CDR2 as LQKENI. CDR3 length: 13 residues. V dropped 3 bases and J dropped 8 bases, with 11 bases sitting between them. The CDR3 reads CASSPPGLDEQFF. The DNA read from the CDR3 is TGTGCCAGCTCACCGCCAGGGTTGGATGAG.

In this sample, this clone turned up many times. Read data end 3 residues before the CDR3 end; the end is taken from the germline J gene. This chain connects TRBV20-1 to TRBJ2-7, with D perhaps TRBD2 (6 bases). The CDR3 has 15 amino acids. Germline lookup yields CDR1 DFQATT and CDR2 SNEGSKA (reference sequence). V lost 3 bases, J lost 0 bases, and 15 bases lay in between. CDR3 region: CSASGFGGISYEQYF. The CDR3 bases that were read are TGCAGTGCTAGCGGTTTCGGGGGAATCTCCTACGAG.

At least ten counts were recorded for this clone. The read ends 3 residues early relative to the CDR3; the germline J gene fills the gap. The chain uses TRBV20-1 and TRBJ2-3; 8 bases are a match to TRBD2. Germline lookup yields CDR1 DFQATT and CDR2 SNEGSKA (reference sequence). V shed 3 bases, J shed 6 bases, and the junction held 8 bases outside the gene matches. The CDR3 runs 14 residues. The CDR3 protein is CSASSRRGADTQYF. Partial CDR3 DNA: TGCAGTGCTAGTTCGCGGCGGGGGGCGGATACG.

This clone was counted many times. The sequence runs out 3 residues before the end of the CDR3; the remainder is reconstructed from the germline J gene. The chain has TRBV28 and TRBJ2-7; D is unclear. The germline CDR1 and CDR2 sequences are MDHEN and SYDVKM. CDR3 length equals 12 residues. V was clipped by 1 base and J by 6 bases, with 7 bases between them. The covered CDR3 bases are TGTGCCAGCAGTTTATCCCTCCTCGAG. Amino acid sequence: CASSLSLLE. The whole CDR3 region reads CASSLSLLEQYF. Variable domain in full (rest from reference TRBV28 and TRBJ2-7): DVKVTQSSRYLVKRTGEKVFLECVQDMDHENMFWYRQDPGLGLRLIYFSYDVKMKEKGDIPEGYSVSREKKERFSLILESASTNQTSMYLCASSLSLLEQYFGPGTRLTVT.

This clone was detected many times. From the germline J gene comes the end of the CDR3, since the read stops 3 residues before it. The J gene is TRBJ2-5, the V gene TRBV28, with TRBD2 as a possible D gene (6 bases). The V end was cut by 2 bases, the J end by 4 bases, with 23 bases between. CDR1 MDHEN and CDR2 SYDVKM come from the germline V gene. This CDR3 has 18 residues. This CDR3 is CASSLGVGAGRIIETQYF. The sequenced part of the CDR3 DNA is TGTGCCAGCAGTTTAGGTGTAGGGGCGGGGCGGATCATAGAGACC.

This clone was found many times. Sequence at one end of the junction differs from germline and may be a read error. Read coverage stops 3 residues before the CDR3 terminus; the germline J gene supplies the remainder. This chain uses TRBV4-2 with TRBJ1-5; D might be TRBD1 (6 bases). Germline CDR1 is LGHNA and CDR2 is YNFKEQ. The CDR3 length is 17 residues. The DNA read from the CDR3 is TGTGCCAGCAGCCTATGGAATGTGGCAGGGGACAATCGGCCC. This encodes CASSLWNVAGDNRP. The entire CDR3 reads CASSLWNVAGDNRPQHF.

This clone was picked up many times. Read coverage stops 3 residues before the CDR3 terminus; the germline J gene supplies the remainder. Different DNA sequences within this sample yield the same CDR3. The V call is TRBV20-1, the J call TRBJ1-5; D is possibly TRBD1 (5 bases). This CDR3 comprises 12 residues. With 2 bases removed from V and 7 bases from J, the gap between germline ends came to 9 bases. Germline V CDR1 and CDR2: DFQATT, SNEGSKA (reference sequence). The DNA read from the CDR3 is TGCAGTGCTAGACAGGGATCGCAGCCC. Its translation is CSARQGSQP. The full CDR3 protein reads CSARQGSQPQHF.

This clone was detected ten times or more. The read terminates 3 residues ahead of where the CDR3 ends, so the germline J gene completes it. This chain uses TRBV7-9 with TRBJ1-2; no clear D gene. Trimming took off 5 bases at V and 4 bases at J, with 14 bases between the two ends. The CDR3 covers 14 residues. Germline V gene data show CDR1 as SEHNR and CDR2 as FQNEAQ (reference sequence). The CDR3 bases that were read are TGTGCCAGCAGCCCCTCGGGGAGCGCCTATGGC. Amino acids: CASSPSGSAYG. The complete CDR3 sequence is CASSPSGSAYGYTF.